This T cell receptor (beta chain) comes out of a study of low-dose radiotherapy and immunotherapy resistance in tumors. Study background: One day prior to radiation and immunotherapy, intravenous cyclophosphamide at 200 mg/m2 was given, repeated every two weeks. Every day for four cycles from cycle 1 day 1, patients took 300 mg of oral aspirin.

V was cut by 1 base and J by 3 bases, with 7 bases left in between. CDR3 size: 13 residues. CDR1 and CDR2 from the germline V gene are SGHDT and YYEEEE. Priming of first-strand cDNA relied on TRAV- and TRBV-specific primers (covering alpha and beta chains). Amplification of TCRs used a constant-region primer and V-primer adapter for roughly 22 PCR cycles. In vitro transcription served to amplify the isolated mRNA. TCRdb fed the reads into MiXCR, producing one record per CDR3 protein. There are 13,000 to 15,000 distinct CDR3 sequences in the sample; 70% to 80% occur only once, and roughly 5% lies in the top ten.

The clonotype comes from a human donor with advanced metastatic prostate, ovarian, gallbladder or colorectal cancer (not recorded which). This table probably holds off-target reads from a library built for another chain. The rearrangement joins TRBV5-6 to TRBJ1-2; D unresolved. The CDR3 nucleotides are TGTGCCAGCAGCTTGCTTCGATACTATGGCTACACCTTC. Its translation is CASSLLRYYGYTF.